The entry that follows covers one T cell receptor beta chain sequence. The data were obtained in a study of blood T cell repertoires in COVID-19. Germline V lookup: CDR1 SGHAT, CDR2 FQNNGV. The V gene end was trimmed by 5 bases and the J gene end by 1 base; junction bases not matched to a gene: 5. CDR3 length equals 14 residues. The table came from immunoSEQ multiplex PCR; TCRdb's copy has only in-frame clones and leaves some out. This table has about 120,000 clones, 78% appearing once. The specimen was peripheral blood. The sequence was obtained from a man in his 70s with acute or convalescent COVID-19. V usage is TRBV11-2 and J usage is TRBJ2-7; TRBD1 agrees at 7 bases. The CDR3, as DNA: TGTGCCAGCAGCCATACAGGGGAATCCTACGAGCAGTACTTC. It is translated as CASSHTGESYEQYF.